This is a list of T cell receptor beta chains from one sample in a study of CD8+ T cells in alopecia areata. Assay used: immunoSEQ multiplex PCR; TCRdb lists only in-frame clones, some missing. The sample shows about 190,000 clones, around 60% of them seen only once. The input for sequencing was CD4+ T cells sorted from blood, taken at week 4, from a patient treated with tofacitinib. Receptors originate from a human donor with alopecia areata. CDR3s include the opening cysteine and the closing phenylalanine or tryptophan. The D gene is left open where the match is weak. Size is stated for part of the rows, as once, few or many counts, or as a class when the clone is expanded.

>-|TRBV2|TRBJ1-5|14|-
CASSEQVGNQPQHF
TGTGCCAGCAGTGAACAGGTCGGCAATCAGCCCCAGCATTTT
>-|TRBV29-1|TRBJ2-4|16|-
CSVETVLRGSKNIQYF
TGCAGCGTTGAAACGGTCCTTAGGGGGAGTAAAAACATTCAGTACTTC
>-|TRBV19|TRBJ2-7|14|TRBD2
CASSIASGRYEQYF
TGTGCCAGTAGTATCGCTAGCGGGAGGTACGAGCAGTACTTC
>-|TRBV5-4|TRBJ2-3|14|-
CASSLQGQSDTQYF
TGTGCCAGCAGCTTACAGGGCCAGTCAGATACGCAGTATTTT
>many|TRBV29-1|TRBJ1-2|13|TRBD1
CSVPGQATRGYTF
TGCAGCGTTCCGGGACAGGCCACCAGGGGCTACACCTTC
>-|TRBV6-6|TRBJ2-1|11|-
CASSLDTEQFF
TGTGCCAGCAGTCTAGACACAGAGCAGTTCTTC
>-|TRBV7-2|TRBJ1-5|13|-
CASSWDAGQPQHF
TGTGCCAGCAGCTGGGACGCAGGGCAGCCCCAGCATTTT
>-|TRBV19|TRBJ2-1|18|TRBD2
CASSILLRTSGSYNEQFF
TGTGCCAGTAGTATCCTCCTCCGGACTAGCGGGTCTTACAATGAGCAGTTCTTC
>few|TRBV7-9|TRBJ2-1|15|TRBD2
CASSPSGSSYNEQFF
TGTGCCAGCAGTCCTAGCGGGAGCTCCTACAATGAGCAGTTCTTC
>once|TRBV30|TRBJ2-1|11|-
CAWRNRWEAFF
TGTGCCTGGAGAAATAGATGGGAGGCGTTCTTC
>-|TRBV7-2|TRBJ2-1|12|-
CASTLGAHEQFF
TGTGCCAGCACTCTCGGGGCCCATGAGCAGTTCTTC
>few|TRBV19|TRBJ2-1|15|-
CASSIGAPSYNEQFF
TGTGCCAGTAGTATAGGGGCCCCATCCTACAATGAGCAGTTCTTC
>-|TRBV30|TRBJ1-2|14|-
CAWIRTDNNYGYTF
TGTGCCTGGATCCGGACAGACAATAACTATGGCTACACCTTC
>few|TRBV6-1|TRBJ1-1|15|TRBD1
CASSVMGQGEGEAFF
TGTGCCAGCAGTGTGATGGGACAGGGGGAGGGAGAAGCTTTCTTT
>-|TRBV7-2|TRBJ2-1|14|-
CASSLAEIYNEQFF
TGTGCCAGCAGCTTAGCAGAGATCTACAATGAGCAGTTCTTC
>-|TRBV2|TRBJ2-7|12|-
CASSRGAYEQYF
TGTGCCAGTTCGCGAGGCGCCTACGAGCAGTACTTC
>-|TRBV30|TRBJ2-5|12|-
CAWTGWEETQYF
TGTGCCTGGACAGGGTGGGAAGAGACCCAGTACTTC
>-|TRBV5-1|TRBJ2-4|16|TRBD1
CASSSRTGDAKNIQYF
TGCGCCAGCAGCTCCAGGACAGGGGATGCCAAAAACATTCAGTACTTC
>few|TRBV7-2|TRBJ1-1|14|-
CASSLRGSVTEAFF
TGTGCCAGCAGCTTAAGGGGGAGTGTCACTGAAGCTTTCTTT
>-|TRBV9|TRBJ2-3|12|-
CASSEGRATQYF
TGTGCCAGCAGCGAAGGGCGAGCTACGCAGTATTTT
>-|TRBV6-6|TRBJ2-1|13|TRBD2
CASTSGSYNEQFF
TGTGCCAGTACTAGCGGTTCTTACAATGAGCAGTTCTTC
>-|TRBV30|TRBJ2-1|16|TRBD2
CAWRDAGTSGKNEQFF
TGTGCCTGGAGAGACGCCGGGACTAGCGGGAAGAATGAGCAGTTCTTC
>-|TRBV30|TRBJ2-7|11|-
CAWSGFHEQYF
TGTGCCTGGTCAGGGTTCCACGAGCAGTACTTC
>few|TRBV13|TRBJ2-1|14|-
CASSSTTIADEQFF
TGTGCCAGCAGCTCAACCACCATTGCCGATGAGCAGTTCTTC
>-|TRBV29-1|TRBJ2-7|12|TRBD1
CSAGTGGGEQYF
TGCAGCGCCGGGACAGGGGGCGGGGAGCAGTACTTC
>-|TRBV14|TRBJ2-6|16|-
CASSQPGRSGANVLTF
TGTGCCAGCAGCCAACCCGGACGCTCTGGGGCCAACGTCCTGACTTTC
>-|TRBV29-1|TRBJ1-1|14|-
CSVEVGLSGTEAFF
TGCAGCGTTGAAGTAGGACTTTCCGGGACTGAAGCTTTCTTT
>few|TRBV7-8|TRBJ2-7|14|TRBD2
CASSFSGRSYEQYF
TGTGCCAGCAGCTTCAGCGGGAGGTCCTACGAGCAGTACTTC
>-|TRBV5-4|TRBJ1-1|11|-
CASSLLDEAFF
TGTGCCAGCAGCCTTCTTGATGAAGCTTTCTTT
>-|TRBV29-1|TRBJ2-2|16|TRBD2
CSVGREGPPRTGELFF
TGCAGCGTTGGGCGGGAGGGCCCCCCGAGGACCGGGGAGCTGTTTTTT
>-|TRBV7-9|TRBJ1-2|13|-
CASHSSVNYGYTF
TGTGCCAGTCACTCCTCAGTAAACTATGGCTACACCTTC
>-|TRBV5-1|TRBJ2-7|15|TRBD1
CASRAAGTGSAEQYF
TGCGCCAGCAGGGCGGCCGGGACAGGGTCCGCCGAGCAGTACTTC
>-|TRBV29-1|TRBJ2-7|16|TRBD2
CSVEDGTSGSSYEQYF
TGCAGCGTTGAAGATGGGACTAGCGGGAGCTCCTACGAGCAGTACTTC